Listed below are T cell receptor beta chains from one sample, sequenced in a study of blood T cell repertoires in COVID-19. Assay: immunoSEQ multiplex PCR; the TCRdb copy retains only in-frame clones and omits some. The sample contains some 530,000 clones, 70% to 90% of which appear only once. The sequencing sample was made of PBMCs or T cells enriched from blood (not recorded which). The source of these receptors is a woman aged 60 to 75 who had recovered from COVID-19. Both conserved end residues are part of each CDR3. The D gene is left open where the match is weak. Clone size is stated in some rows and not others, as once, few, many or a class when expanded.

>TRBD1|TRBJ1-2|TRBV27|once
CASSSTGLYGYTF
TGTGCCAGCAGTTCGACAGGGCTCTATGGCTACACCTTC
>TRBD1|TRBJ1-3|TRBV5-1|-
CASSYGTVRNTIYF
TGCGCCAGCAGCTACGGGACAGTACGAAACACCATATATTTT
>-|TRBJ1-2|TRBV4-1|-
CASSPDTNYGYTF
TGCGCCAGCAGCCCGGACACAAACTATGGCTACACCTTC
>-|TRBJ2-1|TRBV5-1|-
CASSKSGVMGSYNEQFF
TGCGCCAGCAGCAAATCAGGGGTCATGGGCTCCTACAATGAGCAGTTCTTC
>-|TRBJ1-5|TRBV24-1|-
CATSDWGGGNQPQHF
TGTGCCACCAGTGATTGGGGGGGCGGCAATCAGCCCCAGCATTTT
>-|TRBJ1-6|TRBV6-5|-
CASSPPAGNNSPLHF
TGTGCCAGCAGTCCACCAGCAGGGAATAATTCACCCCTCCACTTT
>-|TRBJ2-7|TRBV5-1|-
CASSLGQGPRWYEQYF
TGCGCCAGCAGCTTGGGTCAGGGCCCTAGATGGTACGAGCAGTACTTC
>TRBD1|TRBJ1-6|TRBV5-6|-
CASSPGTGGNSPLHF
TGTGCCAGCAGCCCGGGGACAGGAGGGAATTCACCCCTCCACTTT
>TRBD1|TRBJ1-2|TRBV2|-
CASSAGQGAEGYTF
TGTGCCAGCAGTGCCGGACAGGGGGCTGAAGGCTACACCTTC
>-|TRBJ1-1|TRBV7-2|-
CASSLGQNTEAFF
TGTGCCAGCAGCTTGGGGCAGAACACTGAAGCTTTCTTT